This entry features one T cell receptor beta chain sequence. This clone's antigen is unknown. An end of the junction differs from the germline gene, which may be a read error. This entry is derived from a study of blood T cell repertoires in COVID-19 (dated by TCRdb to the early 2020s). Regarding the research as a whole: The collaborator samples originated in the United States, Italy and Spain and spanned the acute and convalescent phases of COVID-19. A freely available public database, intended as a resource for researchers studying the immune response to SARS-CoV-2, is where the repertoires were released. The dataset comprised deeply sampled blood TCRbeta repertoires from subjects exposed to, actively infected with, or recovered from COVID-19. A de-identified subject ID, COVID-19 status, age in years and sex were almost always included in the sample metadata. Where available, HLA class I and class II types were obtained from metadata supplied by the sample provider rather than from assay-based typing. The samples were drawn from the first 160 participants of the ongoing ImmuneRACE study and from 1,200 or so subjects provided by 6 global collaborators. The prospective study material was composed of cDNA or gDNA derived from T cells, B-cell-depleted T cells, or PBMCs.

Enrolling through a virtual design, the prospective study's participants ranged in age from roughly 18 to 95 years and lived across more than 20 United States geographic areas. In the prospective study, cohorts were assigned on the basis of participant-reported clinical history obtained from a screening survey and a study questionnaire. Mobile phlebotomists in the prospective study collected whole blood, serum and a nasopharyngeal or oropharyngeal swab from every participant. Additional blood draws and questionnaires over an approximately 2-month period could optionally be provided by prospective study participants. Before DNA extraction, prospective study blood samples were shipped either frozen or at room temperature. Results and caveats for the whole study, not just this receptor: The quantity of clinical and demographic metadata differed by source and by participant and was supplied without curation.

TCRbeta CDR3 regions were amplified from genomic DNA by means of the immunoSEQ Assay, a bias-controlled multiplex PCR. The paper's processing steps were these. The number of nucleated cells in each sample was estimated by amplification of reference gene primers within the assay. To quantify the absolute abundance of each unique TCRbeta CDR3 rearrangement, sequence reads were collapsed and filtered. For each sample, productive Simpson clonality was calculated as the square root of Simpson's diversity index across productive rearrangements. The immuneACCESS repertoire file appears here via TCRdb, limited to in-frame rearrangements. These files lack a portion of the clones; in checked studies, under half of the deficit traces to unresolved V genes, and the cause of the others is not known. V, J and clone size are those of that table, while D and trimming were read from the DNA. The sample has 200,000 to 300,000 clones on record, approximately 83% of them singletons. The top ten clonotypes cover around 3.3% of the sample.

The CDR3 spans 14 residues, from the cysteine through the phenylalanine. The kept DNA is CDR3 alone, 42 bases in frame from the first base. The germline V gene (reference sequence) yields SSHAT for CDR1 and FNYEAQ for CDR2. Specimen: PBMCs or T cells enriched from blood (not recorded which). The rearrangement combines TRBV7-7 with TRBJ1-2, and 8 junctional nucleotides match TRBD1. The TCR sequence derives from a woman between 35 and 50 years old with acute COVID-19. At the DNA level, the sequence is TGTGCTAGCAGCCCGCCGTGGACAGGGAATGGCTACACCTTC. It specifies CASSPPWTGNGYTF. The full variable domain, with segments outside the CDR3 supplied by the reference TRBV7-7 and TRBJ1-2 proteins, appears as GAGVSQSPRYKVTKRGQDVTLRCDPISSHATLYWYQQALGQGPEFLTYFNYEAQPDKSGLPSDRFSAERPEGSISTLTIQRTEQRDSAMYRCASSPPWTGNGYTFGSGTRLTVV.